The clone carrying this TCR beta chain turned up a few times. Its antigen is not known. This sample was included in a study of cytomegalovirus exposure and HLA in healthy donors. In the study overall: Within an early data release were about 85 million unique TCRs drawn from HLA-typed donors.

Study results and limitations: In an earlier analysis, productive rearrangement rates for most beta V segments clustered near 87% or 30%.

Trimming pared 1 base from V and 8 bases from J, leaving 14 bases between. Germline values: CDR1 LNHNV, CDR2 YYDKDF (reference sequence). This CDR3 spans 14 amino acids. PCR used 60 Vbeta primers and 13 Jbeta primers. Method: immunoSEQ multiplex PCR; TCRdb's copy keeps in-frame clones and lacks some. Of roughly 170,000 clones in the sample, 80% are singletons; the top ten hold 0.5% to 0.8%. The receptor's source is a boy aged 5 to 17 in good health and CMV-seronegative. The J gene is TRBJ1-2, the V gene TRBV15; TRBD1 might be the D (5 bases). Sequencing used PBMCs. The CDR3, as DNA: TGTGCCACCAGCAGAGTTCAGGGAAGTGAGGGCTACACCTTC. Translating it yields CATSRVQGSEGYTF.